Here is one TCR beta chain with its context. This sample stems from a study of T cell changes during pregnancy in multiple sclerosis. CDR3 length: 17 amino acids. CDR1 MDHEN and CDR2 SYDVKM come from the germline V gene. V lost 6 bases and J lost 5; bases outside the gene matches: 11. Assay used: immunoSEQ multiplex PCR; TCRdb lists only in-frame clones, some missing. The sample comprises 55,000 to 85,000 clones, roughly nine tenths of which are singletons, and more than 1.2% rests with the top ten. The sequenced sample was peripheral blood, obtained after pregnancy. This receptor was identified in a female donor with multiple sclerosis, enrolled in a pregnancy study. The chain couples TRBV28 to TRBJ2-2; TRBD2 agrees at 11 bases. CDR3 in amino acids: CASSLLGIAGGTGELFF. DNA for the CDR3: TGTGCCAGCAGCCTCCTGGGGATAGCGGGAGGGACCGGGGAGCTGTTTTTT.